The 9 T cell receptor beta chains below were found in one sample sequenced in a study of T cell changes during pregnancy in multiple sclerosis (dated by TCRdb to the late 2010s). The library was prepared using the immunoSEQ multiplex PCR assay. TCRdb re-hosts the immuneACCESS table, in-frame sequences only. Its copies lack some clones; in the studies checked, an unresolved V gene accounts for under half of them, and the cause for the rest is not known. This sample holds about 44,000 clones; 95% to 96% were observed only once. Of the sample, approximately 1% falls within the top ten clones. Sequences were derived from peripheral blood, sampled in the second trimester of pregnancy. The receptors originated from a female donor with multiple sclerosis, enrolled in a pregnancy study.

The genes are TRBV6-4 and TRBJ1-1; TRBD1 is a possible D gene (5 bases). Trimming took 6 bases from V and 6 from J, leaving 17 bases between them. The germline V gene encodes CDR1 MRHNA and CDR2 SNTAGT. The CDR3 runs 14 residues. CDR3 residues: CASSGDSGDAEAFF. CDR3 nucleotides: TGTGCCAGCAGCGGGGACTCCGGGGACGCTGAAGCTTTCTTT.

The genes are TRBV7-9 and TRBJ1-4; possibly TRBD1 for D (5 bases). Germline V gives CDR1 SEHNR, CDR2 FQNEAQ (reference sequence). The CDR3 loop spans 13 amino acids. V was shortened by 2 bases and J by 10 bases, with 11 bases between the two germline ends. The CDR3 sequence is CASSLLGRGKLFF. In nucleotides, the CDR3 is TGTGCCAGCAGCTTATTGGGAAGGGGAAAACTGTTTTTT.

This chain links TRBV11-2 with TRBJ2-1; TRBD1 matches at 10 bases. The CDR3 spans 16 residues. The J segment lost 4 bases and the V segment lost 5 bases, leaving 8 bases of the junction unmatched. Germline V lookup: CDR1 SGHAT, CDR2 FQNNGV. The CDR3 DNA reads TGTGCCAGCAGCCCGAGAAGGGGACAGGGGTACAATGAGCAGTTCTTC. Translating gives CASSPRRGQGYNEQFF. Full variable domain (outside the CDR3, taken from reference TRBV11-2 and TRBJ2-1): EAGVAQSPRYKIIEKRQSVAFWCNPISGHATLYWYQQILGQGPKLLIQFQNNGVVDDSQLPKDRFSAERLKGVDSTLKIQPAKLEDSAVYLCASSPRRGQGYNEQFFGPGTRLTVL.

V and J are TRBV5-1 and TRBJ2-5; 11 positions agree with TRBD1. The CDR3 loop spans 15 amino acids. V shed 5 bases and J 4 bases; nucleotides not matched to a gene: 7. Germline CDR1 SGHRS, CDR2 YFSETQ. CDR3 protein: CASRDGTGGRETQYF. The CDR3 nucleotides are TGCGCCAGCAGGGATGGGACAGGGGGACGAGAGACCCAGTACTTC.

The CDR3 sequence: CASSLIKGDRPASGGYEQFF. The DNA of the CDR3 is TGTGCCAGCAGTTTAATTAAGGGGGACAGGCCGGCTAGCGGTGGCTATGAGCAGTTCTTC. This chain uses TRBV27 with TRBJ2-1, with a possible D match to TRBD1 (8 bases). Between the trimmed V and J ends, which lost 2 bases and 8 bases, there was a span of 31 bases. This CDR3 contains 20 residues. Per the germline V gene, CDR1 is MNHEY and CDR2 is SMNVEV (reference sequence).

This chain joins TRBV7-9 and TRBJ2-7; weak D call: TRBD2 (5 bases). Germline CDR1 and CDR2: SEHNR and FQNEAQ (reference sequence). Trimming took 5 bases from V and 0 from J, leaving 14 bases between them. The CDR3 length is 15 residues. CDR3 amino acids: CASSPGGFSSYEQYF. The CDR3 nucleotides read TGTGCCAGCAGCCCTGGAGGCTTTAGCTCCTACGAGCAGTACTTC.

The CDR3 DNA follows: TGTGCCAGCTCACCCGACACTGCTTATGGCTACACCTTC. Residues: CASSPDTAYGYTF. The chain has TRBV18 and TRBJ1-2; no clear D gene. With 3 bases removed from V and 5 bases from J, the gap between germline ends came to 10 bases. CDR3 length: 13 amino acids. Germline lookup yields CDR1 KGHSH and CDR2 LQKENI.

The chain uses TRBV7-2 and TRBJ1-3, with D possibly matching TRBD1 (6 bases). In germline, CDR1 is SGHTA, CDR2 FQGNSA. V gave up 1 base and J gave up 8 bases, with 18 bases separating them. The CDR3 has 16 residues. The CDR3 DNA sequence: TGTGCCAGCAGCTTAGTCCCTCAGGGGAGCTCGGACACCATATATTTT. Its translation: CASSLVPQGSSDTIYF.

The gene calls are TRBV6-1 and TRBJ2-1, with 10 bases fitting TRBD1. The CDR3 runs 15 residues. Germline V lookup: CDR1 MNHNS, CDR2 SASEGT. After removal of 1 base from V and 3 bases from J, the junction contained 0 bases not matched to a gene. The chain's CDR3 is CASSEGTGGYNEQFF. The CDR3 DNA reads TGTGCCAGCAGTGAAGGGACAGGGGGCTACAATGAGCAGTTCTTC.